Below are 9 T cell receptor beta chains sequenced from a single sample in a study of shared clonotypes between healthy human individuals. Naive CD8 cells were CD45RO-negative, positively selected for CCR7, excluding terminally differentiated effector memory CD45RA+ cells. Method: immunoSEQ multiplex PCR; TCRdb's copy keeps in-frame clones and lacks some. The profile shows about 2.2 million clones, over 85% of them singletons. The sample was naive CD8+ T cells from PBMCs. Receptors were obtained from a man aged 18 to 30 in good health. Some clones in this sample may be carry-over from other donors' samples.

CDR3 residues: CASSLQWDEQFF. Written as DNA, the CDR3 is TGTGCCAGCAGCCTCCAGTGGGATGAGCAGTTCTTC. The rearrangement links TRBV11-2 to TRBJ2-1; D is unclear. The CDR3 is 12 amino acids. Trimming took off 5 bases at V and 8 bases at J, with 10 bases between the two ends. CDR1 and CDR2 (germline): SGHAT, FQNNGV.

This chain links TRBV7-9 with TRBJ1-5; D gene unclear. The CDR3 totals 14 residues. The V end lost 3 bases, the J end lost 3 bases, and 9 bases lay between the germline ends. In germline, CDR1 is SEHNR, CDR2 FQNEAQ (reference sequence). The CDR3 nucleotides read TGTGCCAGCAGCTTGTACGAGGCCAATCAGCCCCAGCATTTT. Its translation is CASSLYEANQPQHF. Using reference TRBV7-9 and TRBJ1-5 for the parts outside the CDR3, the full variable domain is DTGVSQNPRHKITKRGQNVTFRCDPISEHNRLYWYRQTLGQGPEFLTYFQNEAQLEKSRLLSDRFSAERPKGSFSTLEIQRTEQGDSAMYLCASSLYEANQPQHFGDGTRLSIL.

The gene calls are TRBV5-8 and TRBJ1-3; D is uncertain. The V and J ends lost 5 bases and 0 bases respectively, with 12 bases between them. This CDR3 contains 15 residues. Germline loops: CDR1 SGHTS, CDR2 YDEGEE. DNA of the CDR3: TGTGCCAGCAGACCCCGGCGGAGCTCTGGAAACACCATATATTTT. Translating gives CASRPRRSSGNTIYF. The variable domain in full, completed from reference TRBV5-8 and TRBJ1-3, reads EAGVTQSPTHLIKTRGQQATLRCSPISGHTSVYWYQQALGLGLQFLLWYDEGEERNRGNFPPRFSGRQFPNYSSELNVNALELEDSALYLCASRPRRSSGNTIYFGEGSWLTVV.

This chain links TRBV6-4 with TRBJ2-7; D may be TRBD2 (5 bases). V was pared by 3 bases and J by 4 bases, with 19 bases between. The CDR3 extends over 16 amino acids. Germline-derived CDR1 and CDR2 are MRHNA and SNTAGT. This CDR3 reads CASSEGFGLNLYEQYF. The CDR3 region has the DNA TGTGCCAGCAGTGAAGGGTTTGGACTGAATCTTTACGAGCAGTACTTC.

J is TRBJ2-1 and V is TRBV4-1, with 7 bases identical to TRBD2. After removal of 4 bases from V and 3 bases from J, the junction contained 12 bases not matched to a gene. Germline V gene data show CDR1 as MGHRA and CDR2 as YSYEKL. This CDR3 region has 17 residues. The CDR3 sequence is CASSPPWGGEGYNEQFF. The CDR3 nucleotides read TGCGCCAGCAGCCCCCCCTGGGGGGGAGAGGGCTACAATGAGCAGTTCTTC.

V is TRBV7-7 and J is TRBJ2-1; D unclear. Trimming stripped 1 base from V and 7 bases from J, with 14 bases between. The length of the CDR3 is 15 residues. Germline V gene data show CDR1 as SSHAT and CDR2 as FNYEAQ (reference sequence). In DNA, the CDR3 is TGTGCCAGCAGCTTAGGCCCGCGATCCGGGAATGAGCAGTTCTTC. It is translated as CASSLGPRSGNEQFF.

This sequence joins TRBV28 and TRBJ2-7; TRBD1 matches at 7 bases. The trim removed 4 bases at V and 4 bases at J, leaving 19 bases unmatched. The length of the CDR3 is 18 residues. The V gene's germline CDR1 is MDHEN and CDR2 SYDVKM. The CDR3 nucleotides read TGTGCCAGCAGTTCCCCATTCGCAGGGACAGACTACTCGTACGAGCAGTACTTC. This codes for CASSSPFAGTDYSYEQYF. The variable domain in full, with the rest retrieved from reference TRBV28 and TRBJ2-7, is DVKVTQSSRYLVKRTGEKVFLECVQDMDHENMFWYRQDPGLGLRLIYFSYDVKMKEKGDIPEGYSVSREKKERFSLILESASTNQTSMYLCASSSPFAGTDYSYEQYFGPGTRLTVT.

This chain uses TRBV29-1 with TRBJ1-1; no definite D call. Germline loops: CDR1 SQVTM, CDR2 ANQGSEA. The length of the CDR3 is 15 residues. Deletions cut 7 bases from V and 0 bases from J, with 18 bases between. As DNA, the CDR3 is TGCAGCGGCCGACCACCGGGCACCATGAACACTGAAGCTTTCTTT. The encoded protein is CSGRPPGTMNTEAFF.

The chain has TRBV6-4 and TRBJ2-1; TRBD2 matches 14 bases. Trimming took 6 bases from V and 8 from J; bases not matched to a gene: 6. This CDR3 has 15 amino acids. CDR1 and CDR2 from the germline V gene are MRHNA and SNTAGT. In DNA form, the CDR3 reads TGTGCCAGCAGAGCGGGACTAGCGGGAGTCCATGAGCAGTTCTTC. Its protein is CASRAGLAGVHEQFF.